The present T cell receptor (beta chain) was sequenced within a study of cytomegalovirus exposure and HLA in healthy donors. With regard to this clone: Its antigen is not known.

The PCR was carried out with 60 Vbeta primers and 13 Jbeta primers. Sequenced by immunoSEQ multiplex PCR; TCRdb stores in-frame clones only, minus some. This table holds tens of thousands of clones, approximately 84% found once. Study conclusions and caveats: Analyses of presence and absence presupposed an approximately uniform sequencing depth across donors. TCR beta chains numbering some 160 were designated cytomegalovirus-associated.

Deletions cut 3 bases from V and 5 bases from J, with 10 bases between. CDR1 and CDR2 (germline): MDHEN, SYDVKM. CDR3 length: 13 amino acids. This sequence joins TRBV28 and TRBJ2-5; D gene uncertain. The TCR comes from a man aged 18 to 29 in good health and CMV-seronegative. Input material: PBMCs. CDR3 sequence: CASSFEFFETQYF. The CDR3 region has the DNA TGTGCCAGCAGTTTTGAGTTTTTCGAGACCCAGTACTTC.